The rows below give T cell receptor beta chains drawn from one sample of a study of blood T cells in healthy people across ages. TCRdb independently ran MiXCR on the 5' RACE reads; one entry per CDR3 protein. There are 1.8 million or so distinct CDR3 sequences in the sample; approximately 40% occur only once, and under 30% lies in the top ten. Sequenced input: blood. The receptors shown here come from a human donor in good health. Each CDR3 is given with its conserved first and last residue. The D gene is left open where the match is weak. Size is stated for part of the rows, as once, few or many counts, or as a class when the clone is expanded.

J gene: TRBJ2-7; D gene: -; V gene: TRBV20-1; clone size: -; CDR3 DNA: TGCAGTGCCAAGGGAGAAGGATACGAGCAGTACTTC; CDR3 protein: CSAKGEGYEQYF
J gene: TRBJ2-1; D gene: -; V gene: TRBV6-2/TRBV6-3; clone size: -; CDR3 DNA: TGTGCCAGCAGATCCAGGGGGGCCGAGCAGTTCTTC; CDR3 protein: CASRSRGAEQFF
J gene: TRBJ2-7; D gene: TRBD1; V gene: TRBV29-1; clone size: -; CDR3 DNA: TGCAGCGTTGAAGGGGACAGGGACTCCTACGAGCAGTACTTC; CDR3 protein: CSVEGDRDSYEQYF
J gene: TRBJ2-1; D gene: TRBD1; V gene: TRBV29-1; clone size: few; CDR3 DNA: TGCAGCGTTGATCCCCTCTGGACAGGACGCAATGAGCAGTTCTTC; CDR3 protein: CSVDPLWTGRNEQFF
J gene: TRBJ2-3; D gene: TRBD2; V gene: TRBV29-1; clone size: few; CDR3 DNA: TGCAGCGTTGACCTAGCGGGGAGAGTCGGGGATACGCAGTATTTT; CDR3 protein: CSVDLAGRVGDTQYF
J gene: TRBJ1-1; D gene: -; V gene: TRBV14; clone size: -; CDR3 DNA: TGTGCCAGCAGCCAAGACTTGACGCGTGAAGCTTTCTTT; CDR3 protein: CASSQDLTREAFF
J gene: TRBJ1-2; D gene: TRBD1; V gene: TRBV27; clone size: few; CDR3 DNA: TGTGCCAGCAGTTCAATGCAGGGGGGGAACTATGGCTACACCTTC; CDR3 protein: CASSSMQGGNYGYTF
J gene: TRBJ2-1; D gene: -; V gene: TRBV7-2; clone size: -; CDR3 DNA: TGTGCCAGCAGCTTAGATGGGGCCCAAAGGTACAATGAGCAGTTCTTC; CDR3 protein: CASSLDGAQRYNEQFF
J gene: TRBJ1-2; D gene: TRBD1; V gene: TRBV10-3; clone size: -; CDR3 DNA: TGTGCCATCAGTGAGTCGTGGGGACAGGGGGACTATGGCTACACCTTC; CDR3 protein: CAISESWGQGDYGYTF
J gene: TRBJ1-2; D gene: -; V gene: TRBV7-2; clone size: -; CDR3 DNA: TGTACCAGCAGCTTAGCGGGGTACTATGGCTACACCTTC; CDR3 protein: CTSSLAGYYGYTF
J gene: TRBJ1-1; D gene: TRBD1; V gene: TRBV29-1; clone size: -; CDR3 DNA: TGCAGCGCCGTGGGAGGACAGGGGAACACTGAAGCTTTCTTT; CDR3 protein: CSAVGGQGNTEAFF
J gene: TRBJ2-5; D gene: TRBD2; V gene: TRBV6-2/TRBV6-3; clone size: few; CDR3 DNA: TGTGCCAGCAGTTACAATTGGTTAGCGGGGGCACAAGAGACCCAGTACTTC; CDR3 protein: CASSYNWLAGAQETQYF
J gene: TRBJ2-7; D gene: -; V gene: TRBV27; clone size: few; CDR3 DNA: TGTGCCAGCAGTTTATCGTTACAGGCATCCTACGAGCAGTACTTC; CDR3 protein: CASSLSLQASYEQYF
J gene: TRBJ2-2; D gene: TRBD1; V gene: TRBV27; clone size: -; CDR3 DNA: TGTGCCAGCAGTCCATATCGTCAGGACAGGGGATTTCCCGGGGAGCTGTTTTTT; CDR3 protein: CASSPYRQDRGFPGELFF
J gene: TRBJ1-2; D gene: TRBD1; V gene: TRBV14; clone size: few; CDR3 DNA: TGTGCCAGCAGCCAAGACGGGACAGACCTTGGCTACACCTTC; CDR3 protein: CASSQDGTDLGYTF
J gene: TRBJ2-3; D gene: -; V gene: TRBV20-1; clone size: -; CDR3 DNA: TGCAGTGCTTATACGGGGGACACAGATACGCAGTATTTT; CDR3 protein: CSAYTGDTDTQYF
J gene: TRBJ2-2; D gene: -; V gene: TRBV11-1; clone size: -; CDR3 DNA: TGTGCCAGCACTCCTTACCGGGACGGTAGCACCGGGGAGCTGTTTTTT; CDR3 protein: CASTPYRDGSTGELFF
J gene: TRBJ1-4; D gene: -; V gene: TRBV7-9; clone size: -; CDR3 DNA: TGTGCCAGCAGCTTAGTGCTCCTAAGCGGTGAAAAACTGTTTTTT; CDR3 protein: CASSLVLLSGEKLFF
J gene: TRBJ1-2; D gene: TRBD1; V gene: TRBV20-1; clone size: -; CDR3 DNA: TGCAGTGCTAGAAATACGGGACAGGGGTATGGCTACACCTTC; CDR3 protein: CSARNTGQGYGYTF
J gene: TRBJ2-5; D gene: -; V gene: TRBV9; clone size: -; CDR3 DNA: TGTGCCAGCAGCGTAGGCGTAGGGCAAGAGACCCAGTACTTC; CDR3 protein: CASSVGVGQETQYF
J gene: TRBJ2-7; D gene: TRBD1; V gene: TRBV5-6; clone size: -; CDR3 DNA: TGTGCCAGCAGCTGGGACAGGGATATCGAGCAGTACTTC; CDR3 protein: CASSWDRDIEQYF
J gene: TRBJ2-5; D gene: TRBD2; V gene: TRBV6-2/TRBV6-3; clone size: -; CDR3 DNA: TGTGCCAGCAGCCGAGCGGGAGCAGATGAGACCCAGTACTTC; CDR3 protein: CASSRAGADETQYF
J gene: TRBJ2-1; D gene: TRBD2; V gene: TRBV7-2; clone size: -; CDR3 DNA: TGTGCCAGCAGCCCCCGGCGGGGGGCACTAGCGGGGGGACAAGAGACCCAGTTCTTC; CDR3 protein: CASSPRRGALAGGQETQFF
J gene: TRBJ2-3; D gene: -; V gene: TRBV28; clone size: -; CDR3 DNA: TGTGCCAGCAGTTTAAGGGGCGAGATAGATACGCAGTATTTT; CDR3 protein: CASSLRGEIDTQYF
J gene: TRBJ2-1; D gene: TRBD2; V gene: TRBV29-1; clone size: once; CDR3 DNA: TGCAGCGGAAAGCGGGAGAGCTCCTACAATGAGCAGTTCTTC; CDR3 protein: CSGKRESSYNEQFF
J gene: TRBJ2-4; D gene: -; V gene: TRBV6-2/TRBV6-3; clone size: -; CDR3 DNA: TGTGCCAGCAGTGCCCGCGGTGTGCGTGGGGGCGACAAAAACATTCAGTACTTC; CDR3 protein: CASSARGVRGGDKNIQYF
J gene: TRBJ2-7; D gene: TRBD1; V gene: TRBV5-1; clone size: few; CDR3 DNA: TGCGCCAGTAGACAGGGGAATGCCTACGAGCAGTACTTC; CDR3 protein: CASRQGNAYEQYF
J gene: TRBJ1-2; D gene: -; V gene: TRBV7-8; clone size: -; CDR3 DNA: TGTGCCAGCAGCCCCCGGGTTCCAGTTCATGGCTACACCTTC; CDR3 protein: CASSPRVPVHGYTF
J gene: TRBJ1-4; D gene: TRBD1; V gene: TRBV12-3/TRBV12-4; clone size: -; CDR3 DNA: TGTGCCAGCAGCCTAGACAGGGGGGAGGCAACTAATGAAAAACTGTTTTTT; CDR3 protein: CASSLDRGEATNEKLFF
J gene: TRBJ1-2; D gene: TRBD1; V gene: TRBV6-2/TRBV6-3; clone size: few; CDR3 DNA: TGTGCCGGCGGACAGGCGAATTATGGCTACACCTTC; CDR3 protein: CAGGQANYGYTF
J gene: TRBJ2-5; D gene: -; V gene: TRBV5-1; clone size: -; CDR3 DNA: TGCGCCAGCAGTATTTTTGATTCGGGAATGCAAGAGACCCAGTACTTC; CDR3 protein: CASSIFDSGMQETQYF
J gene: TRBJ1-1; D gene: -; V gene: TRBV6-1; clone size: -; CDR3 DNA: TGTGCCAGCAGTGAAGCGCTCCTAAGCGGTGTCGCTGAAGCTTTCTTT; CDR3 protein: CASSEALLSGVAEAFF
J gene: TRBJ2-1; D gene: -; V gene: TRBV4-2; clone size: few; CDR3 DNA: TGTGCCAGCAGCCTCTACCCAGGGAAAGAAGGTGATGAGCAGTTCTTC; CDR3 protein: CASSLYPGKEGDEQFF
J gene: TRBJ2-1; D gene: -; V gene: TRBV30; clone size: -; CDR3 DNA: TGTGCCTGGCGGGACATCGTGCAGTTCTTC; CDR3 protein: CAWRDIVQFF
J gene: TRBJ1-2; D gene: -; V gene: TRBV19; clone size: -; CDR3 DNA: TGTGCCAGTAGTATAGATGATCAGACTTCCTATGGCTACACCTTC; CDR3 protein: CASSIDDQTSYGYTF
J gene: TRBJ2-3; D gene: -; V gene: TRBV5-1; clone size: -; CDR3 DNA: TGCGCCAGCAGCTTGGGACAGGCCCTCACAGATACGCAGTATTTT; CDR3 protein: CASSLGQALTDTQYF
J gene: TRBJ1-5; D gene: -; V gene: TRBV14; clone size: -; CDR3 DNA: TGTGCCAGCAGCCAAGATAAAGCGACAGTCAGCAATCAGCCCCAGCATTTT; CDR3 protein: CASSQDKATVSNQPQHF
J gene: TRBJ2-3; D gene: TRBD1; V gene: TRBV24-1; clone size: few; CDR3 DNA: TGTGCCACCAGTGACCTGAACTCCGGGACAGGCTACACAGATACGCAGTATTTT; CDR3 protein: CATSDLNSGTGYTDTQYF
J gene: TRBJ1-2; D gene: TRBD1; V gene: TRBV11-2; clone size: few; CDR3 DNA: TGTGCCAGCAGCTTATACCCCTCGGCCGGACAGGGGGTTATGTTTTTATCGGGCTACACCTTC; CDR3 protein: CASSLYPSAGQGVMFLSGYTF
J gene: TRBJ2-4; D gene: -; V gene: TRBV7-7; clone size: -; CDR3 DNA: TGTGCTAGCAGCTTGGGCCAATACAATGAGCAGTACTTC; CDR3 protein: CASSLGQYNEQYF
J gene: TRBJ2-1; D gene: -; V gene: TRBV6-5; clone size: -; CDR3 DNA: TGTGCCAGCAGTGACAGGGGACTATACAATGAGCAGTTCTTC; CDR3 protein: CASSDRGLYNEQFF
J gene: TRBJ2-7; D gene: TRBD1; V gene: TRBV29-1; clone size: -; CDR3 DNA: TGCAGCGCCCGGACAGGGGGCAAATACGAGCAGTACTTC; CDR3 protein: CSARTGGKYEQYF
J gene: TRBJ1-1; D gene: -; V gene: TRBV2; clone size: -; CDR3 DNA: TGTGCCAGCAGTGAAGAGCGTCTTGGAGTGGCTTTCTTT; CDR3 protein: CASSEERLGVAFF
J gene: TRBJ2-6; D gene: -; V gene: TRBV4-1; clone size: many; CDR3 DNA: TGCGCCAGCAGCCAAGCCCCTCGCCCTCAACTACGATCTGGGGCCAACGTCCTGACTTTC; CDR3 protein: CASSQAPRPQLRSGANVLTF
J gene: TRBJ1-1; D gene: -; V gene: TRBV5-1; clone size: -; CDR3 DNA: TGCGCCAGCAGCTTGATCGGGGGCCAGAACACTGAAGCTTTCTTT; CDR3 protein: CASSLIGGQNTEAFF
J gene: TRBJ2-7; D gene: TRBD2; V gene: TRBV5-1; clone size: -; CDR3 DNA: TGCGCCAGCAGCATTTATGCGGGGGAATCGGTTTCCTACGAGCAGTACTTC; CDR3 protein: CASSIYAGESVSYEQYF
J gene: TRBJ1-1; D gene: -; V gene: TRBV28; clone size: -; CDR3 DNA: TGTGCCAGCAGCCTTACTACAGGGTACAGTGAAGCTTTCTTT; CDR3 protein: CASSLTTGYSEAFF
J gene: TRBJ2-1; D gene: TRBD2; V gene: TRBV7-9; clone size: -; CDR3 DNA: TGTGCCAGCACCGCGTCAGGGACTAGGGACAATGAGCAGTTCTTC; CDR3 protein: CASTASGTRDNEQFF
J gene: TRBJ2-7; D gene: -; V gene: TRBV15; clone size: -; CDR3 DNA: TGTGCCACCGGCAGAGTCAGGGGCACCTACGAGCAGTACTTC; CDR3 protein: CATGRVRGTYEQYF
J gene: TRBJ2-4; D gene: -; V gene: TRBV7-9; clone size: -; CDR3 DNA: TGTGCCAGCAGCTTTAGCGCTAGGGAGCAGTACTTC; CDR3 protein: CASSFSAREQYF
J gene: TRBJ2-5; D gene: TRBD1; V gene: TRBV6-5; clone size: few; CDR3 DNA: TGTGCCAGCAGTTTCAAGGGGGCGCCGACCCAGTACTTC; CDR3 protein: CASSFKGAPTQYF
J gene: TRBJ1-1; D gene: -; V gene: TRBV28; clone size: -; CDR3 DNA: TGTGCCAGCAGTTTACCGGGAAAGAACACTGAAGCTTTCTTT; CDR3 protein: CASSLPGKNTEAFF
J gene: TRBJ2-3; D gene: -; V gene: TRBV7-9; clone size: -; CDR3 DNA: TGTGCCAGCAGCTTTCGCCGGGACGGGAGTCTCACAGATACGCAGTATTTT; CDR3 protein: CASSFRRDGSLTDTQYF
J gene: TRBJ2-1; D gene: -; V gene: TRBV15; clone size: -; CDR3 DNA: TGTGCCACCAGCAGAGACTCGGGTTACCCTAATGAGCAGTTCTTC; CDR3 protein: CATSRDSGYPNEQFF
J gene: TRBJ2-3; D gene: TRBD2; V gene: TRBV4-3; clone size: -; CDR3 DNA: TGCGCCAGCAGCCAAGACCGCGGCGGGGGGTTGAACACAGATACGCAGTATTTT; CDR3 protein: CASSQDRGGGLNTDTQYF
J gene: TRBJ2-6; D gene: TRBD2; V gene: TRBV2; clone size: few; CDR3 DNA: TGTGCCAGCAGTGGTTCTAGCGGGGCCTCTGGGGCCAACGTCCTGACTTTC; CDR3 protein: CASSGSSGASGANVLTF